This is a list of T cell receptor beta chains from one sample in a study of beta chain features in type 1 diabetes. Assay: immunoSEQ multiplex PCR; the TCRdb copy retains only in-frame clones and omits some. The sample shows over 650,000 clones, more than 13% of them seen only once. The sequenced sample was naive CD4+ T cells from blood. The receptors were sampled from a man aged 18 to 30 with type 1 diabetes. The CDR3 runs from the conserved cysteine through the conserved F or W. D genes are given only for firm matches. Part of the rows lack a size; the others show once, few, many or a class for expanded clones.

J	size	D	V	CDR3	DNA
TRBJ2-3	few	.	TRBV28	CASSLFRVTSTDTQYF	TGTGCCAGCAGTTTATTCCGGGTCACTAGCACAGATACGCAGTATTTT
TRBJ2-5	few	.	TRBV27	CASSSKRQETQYF	TGTGCCAGCAGTTCCAAGCGTCAAGAGACCCAGTACTTC
TRBJ2-3	few	TRBD1	TRBV6-5	CASSDRGSTDTQYF	TGTGCCAGCAGCGACAGGGGAAGCACAGATACGCAGTATTTT
TRBJ2-1	few	.	TRBV5-1	CASSLTSQVDEQFF	TGCGCCAGCAGCTTGACTAGTCAAGTAGATGAGCAGTTCTTC
TRBJ1-2	.	.	TRBV7-9	CASSFPVGNGYTF	TGTGCCAGCAGCTTCCCCGTGGGGAATGGCTACACCTTC
TRBJ1-1	.	.	TRBV7-9	CASSLYRGEAFF	TGTGCCAGCAGCCTTTATAGAGGGGAAGCTTTCTTT
TRBJ2-3	few	TRBD2	TRBV9	CASSVEPSGRRADTQYF	TGTGCCAGCAGCGTAGAACCTAGCGGGAGGAGAGCAGATACGCAGTATTTT
TRBJ2-3	.	.	TRBV30	CAWSVQVTDTQYF	TGTGCCTGGAGTGTACAGGTCACAGATACGCAGTATTTT
TRBJ1-5	.	.	TRBV5-1	CASSLDGSYSNQPQHF	TGCGCCAGCAGCTTGGACGGCAGTTATAGCAATCAGCCCCAGCATTTT
TRBJ2-5	.	TRBD2	TRBV29-1	CSAPAGGGGTQETQYF	TGCAGCGCGCCCGCGGGTGGCGGGGGGACGCAAGAGACCCAGTACTTC
TRBJ2-3	.	.	TRBV7-2	CASSLSAGTDTQYF	TGTGCCAGCAGCTTATCGGCTGGCACAGATACGCAGTATTTT
TRBJ2-5	few	TRBD2	TRBV12-5	CASGLVHPSSGRLETQYF	TGTGCTAGTGGTTTGGTGCATCCCAGTAGCGGGAGGTTGGAGACCCAGTACTTC
TRBJ1-2	.	.	TRBV30	CAYNPTGTGNGYTF	TGTGCCTATAACCCCACCGGGACGGGAAATGGCTACACCTTC
TRBJ1-2	.	TRBD1	TRBV6-5	CASSYSGTDSYGYTF	TGTGCCAGCAGTTACTCGGGGACAGACTCCTATGGCTACACCTTC
TRBJ2-7	.	.	TRBV18	CASSPARGISYEQYF	TGTGCCAGCTCACCGGCCCGGGGGATCTCCTACGAGCAGTACTTC
TRBJ2-1	few	TRBD2	TRBV18	CASSPAAGNYNEQFF	TGTGCCAGCTCACCAGCAGCGGGGAACTACAATGAGCAGTTCTTC
TRBJ2-5	.	TRBD2	TRBV7-7	CASSPRGPSGGETQYF	TGTGCTAGCAGCCCCCGTGGGCCTAGCGGGGGAGAGACCCAGTACTTC
TRBJ1-1	.	TRBD1	TRBV6-5	CASSYSAGQANTEAFF	TGTGCCAGCAGTTACTCTGCCGGACAGGCGAACACTGAAGCTTTCTTT
TRBJ1-1	few	TRBD1	TRBV7-2	CASSFRGRTEAFF	TGTGCCAGCAGCTTTAGGGGGCGGACTGAAGCTTTCTTT
TRBJ1-1	.	.	TRBV5-4	CASRRLGPIAEAFF	TGTGCCAGCAGACGTCTCGGGCCTATCGCTGAAGCTTTCTTT
TRBJ1-5	.	TRBD1	TRBV30	CAWSGRQGANQPQHF	TGTGCCTGGAGTGGACGACAGGGGGCCAATCAGCCCCAGCATTTT
TRBJ2-5	.	TRBD2	TRBV28	CASSSAWPGTMETQYF	TGTGCCAGCAGTTCCGCCTGGCCGGGGACTATGGAGACCCAGTACTTC
TRBJ1-2	.	.	TRBV27	CASSDRTVNYGYTF	TGTGCCAGCAGTGACCGGACGGTTAACTATGGCTACACCTTC
TRBJ2-1	.	.	TRBV9	CASSRDPGNEQFF	TGTGCCAGCAGTCGAGACCCCGGGAATGAGCAGTTCTTC
TRBJ1-5	.	.	TRBV20-1	CSARVGGAQHF	TGCAGTGCTAGAGTGGGTGGGGCCCAGCATTTT
TRBJ2-7	few	.	TRBV7-2	CASSFRGGLAYEQYF	TGTGCCAGCAGCTTTAGGGGGGGGCTCGCCTACGAGCAGTACTTC
TRBJ2-3	once	TRBD1	TRBV2	CASSTDRGRTDTQYF	TGTGCCAGCAGTACGGACAGGGGAAGGACAGATACGCAGTATTTT
TRBJ1-1	few	TRBD1	TRBV7-9	CASSFRQGALTEAFF	TGTGCCAGCAGCTTCCGACAGGGGGCGCTCACTGAAGCTTTCTTT
TRBJ1-1	.	.	TRBV18	CASSPQEEKAFF	TGTGCCAGCTCACCACAGGAAGAAAAAGCTTTCTTT
TRBJ2-1	few	.	TRBV5-4	CASTQDSNSYNEQFF	TGTGCCAGCACCCAAGACAGTAACTCCTACAATGAGCAGTTCTTC
TRBJ2-5	.	.	TRBV28	CASLARETQYF	TGTGCCAGCTTAGCCAGAGAGACCCAGTACTTC
TRBJ1-2	few	TRBD1	TRBV7-9	CASSLRGQGDGYTF	TGTGCCAGCAGCTTACGTGGACAGGGCGATGGCTACACCTTC
TRBJ2-5	few	TRBD2	TRBV7-2	CASRFGGDEETQYF	TGTGCCAGCAGATTCGGGGGGGATGAAGAGACCCAGTACTTC